This paragraph reports one T cell receptor beta chain. The antigen remains undetermined. It was with 60 Vbeta and 13 Jbeta primers that the PCR ran. Here immunoSEQ multiplex PCR was the method, and the copy in TCRdb shows in-frame clones only, minus some. The repertoire has some 170,000 clones, roughly 85% of them found once; the top ten carry over 8%. V shed 6 bases and J 2 bases; nucleotides not matched to a gene: 8. The CDR3 totals 15 residues. In germline, CDR1 is MNHNY, CDR2 SVGAGI (reference sequence). The sample originates from a study of cytomegalovirus exposure and HLA in healthy donors. Points from the study as a whole: Presence/absence analysis assumed near-uniform sequencing depth across donors.

This sequence joins TRBV6-6 and TRBJ2-3, with TRBD2 identical over 7 bases. This receptor was taken from a man aged 18 to 29 in good health and CMV-seropositive. Source material: PBMCs. CDR3 in amino acids: CASSLSSGHTDTQYF. The CDR3 region has the DNA TGTGCCAGCAGCCTTTCTAGCGGACACACAGATACGCAGTATTTT.